This TCR beta chain originates from a study of human T cells and chemical hapten exposure. About the study: Patch tests applied 0.01% DPC to the upper back, read at 6 days.

Germline loops: CDR1 MNHNY, CDR2 SVGAGI (reference sequence). The CDR3 covers 14 residues. Trimming removed 5 bases from V and 0 bases from J; junction bases left unmatched: 3. Specified time point: patch test 1, 2 weeks after DPC sensitization. Treatment specified: therapeutic diphenylcyclopropenone sensitization with weekly scalp DPC. Unique molecular identifiers were linked by the library to individual cDNA molecules. TCRdb re-called the RACE reads through MiXCR, storing one row per CDR3 protein. In the table there are fewer than 500,000 distinct CDR3 sequences, nearly 5% of which are singletons. This receptor was obtained from a woman aged 45-65 years with alopecia areata. Some clones in this sample may be carry-over from other donors' samples. The sequences come from whole blood, collected in connection with sensitization to the hapten diphenylcyclopropenone (DPC). The rearrangement joins TRBV6-6 to TRBJ1-1, with 7 positions matching TRBD1. CDR3 residues: CASSTGTVNTEAFF. As DNA, the CDR3 is TGTGCCAGCAGTACTGGGACAGTGAACACTGAAGCTTTCTTT.